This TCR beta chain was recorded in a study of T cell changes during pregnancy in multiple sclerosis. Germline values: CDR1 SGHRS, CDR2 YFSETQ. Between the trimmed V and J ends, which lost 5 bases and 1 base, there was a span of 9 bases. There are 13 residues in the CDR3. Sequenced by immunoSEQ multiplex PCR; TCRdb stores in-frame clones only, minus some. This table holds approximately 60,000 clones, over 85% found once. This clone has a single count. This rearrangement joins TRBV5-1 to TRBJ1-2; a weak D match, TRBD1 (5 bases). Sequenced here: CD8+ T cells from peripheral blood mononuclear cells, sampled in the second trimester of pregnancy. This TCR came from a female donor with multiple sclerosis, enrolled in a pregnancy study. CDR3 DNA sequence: TGCGCCAGCAGGTTCGACAGTAACTATGGCTACACCTTC. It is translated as CASRFDSNYGYTF.